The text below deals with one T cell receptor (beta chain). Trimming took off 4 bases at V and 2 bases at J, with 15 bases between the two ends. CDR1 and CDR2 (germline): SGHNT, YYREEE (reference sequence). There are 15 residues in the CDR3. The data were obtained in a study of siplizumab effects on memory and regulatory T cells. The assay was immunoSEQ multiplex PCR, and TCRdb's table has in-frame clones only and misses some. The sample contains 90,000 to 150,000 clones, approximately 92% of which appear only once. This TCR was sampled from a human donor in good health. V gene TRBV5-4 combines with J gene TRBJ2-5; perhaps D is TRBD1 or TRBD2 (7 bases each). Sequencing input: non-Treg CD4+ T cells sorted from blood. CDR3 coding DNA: TGTGCCAGCAGCGTCCAGGGGGGGGTACAAGAGACCCAGTACTTC. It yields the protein CASSVQGGVQETQYF.